The 18 T cell receptor beta chains reported below all come from one sample, sequenced in a study of blood T cell repertoires in COVID-19. Data came from immunoSEQ multiplex PCR; TCRdb stores just in-frame clones and leaves some out. The sample has under 300,000 clones; 83% are singletons. Input material: peripheral blood. Receptors were obtained from a woman between 45 and 60 years old who had recovered from COVID-19.

This chain links TRBV3-1 (or the pseudogene TRBV3-2) with TRBJ1-3, with 9 bases matching TRBD1. The V gene's germline CDR1 is LGHDT and CDR2 YNNKEL (reference sequence). V was pared by 6 bases and J by 4 bases, with 7 bases of the junction left unmatched. The CDR3 sequence is 15 residues long. CDR3 bases: TGTGCCAGCAGGCCAACAGGGGGCCGAGGAAACACCATATATTTT. Encoded protein: CASRPTGGRGNTIYF.

The chain carries TRBV19 and TRBJ1-4, with D uncertain. Trimming stripped 7 bases from V and 0 bases from J, with 9 bases between. CDR3 size: 14 residues. The germline V gene encodes CDR1 LNHDA and CDR2 SQIVND (reference sequence). CDR3 in amino acids: CASTGLATNEKLFF. The CDR3 DNA reads TGTGCCAGTACCGGACTAGCAACTAATGAAAAACTGTTTTTT.

The rearrangement uses TRBV6-2 or TRBV6-3 and TRBJ2-7, with D maybe TRBD2 (5 bases). Germline V gene lookup returns CDR1 MNHEY and CDR2 SVGEGT. The CDR3 has 13 amino acids. The V gene lost 2 bases and the J gene lost 7 bases, with 12 bases spanning the gap. This CDR3 is CASSYVEPGEQYF. The CDR3 coding sequence is TGTGCCAGCAGTTACGTCGAACCGGGGGAGCAGTACTTC.

The rearrangement links TRBV7-2 to TRBJ2-3; the D gene is possibly TRBD2 (6 bases). CDR3 length equals 17 residues. The germline CDR1 and CDR2 sequences are SGHTA and FQGNSA. V gave up 5 bases and J gave up 4 bases, with 22 bases separating them. CDR3 nucleotides: TGTGCCAGCAGCCCTATTAGCGGAGGGCCTGTCGCAGATACGCAGTATTTT. Translating it yields CASSPISGGPVADTQYF. Supplemented by reference TRBV7-2 and TRBJ2-3, the full variable domain reads GAGVSQSPSNKVTEKGKDVELRCDPISGHTALYWYRQSLGQGLEFLIYFQGNSAPDKSGLPSDRFSAERTGGSVSTLTIQRTQQEDSAVYLCASSPISGGPVADTQYFGPGTRLTVL.

In DNA, the CDR3 is TGTGCCAGCAGAGGCGGGGCCGGGGAGCAGTACTTC. Amino acids: CASRGGAGEQYF. The V call is TRBV3-1 (or the pseudogene TRBV3-2), the J call TRBJ2-7; possibly TRBD2 for D (6 bases). Germline lookup yields CDR1 LGHDT and CDR2 YNNKEL (reference sequence). Trimming stripped 6 bases from V and 7 bases from J, with 13 bases between. The length of the CDR3 is 12 residues.

This rearrangement joins TRBV15 to TRBJ1-4, with 9 bases lining up with TRBD1. The J segment lost 7 bases and the V segment lost 1 base, leaving 10 bases of the junction unmatched. The V gene's germline CDR1 is LNHNV and CDR2 YYDKDF (reference sequence). The CDR3 spans 17 residues. DNA for the CDR3: TGTGCCACCAGCAGAGGAACAGGGGGCGTGGGTCGTGAAAAACTGTTTTTT. As protein: CATSRGTGGVGREKLFF.

The chain recombines TRBV5-4 with TRBJ2-3; 9 bases are shared with TRBD2. The trim removed 4 bases at V and 1 base at J, leaving 13 bases unmatched. This CDR3 has 18 amino acids. Germline CDR1 and CDR2: SGHNT and YYREEE (reference sequence). The CDR3 bases are TGTGCCAGCAGCCTATGGAACTCGGGACTAGCAGGCACAGATACGCAGTATTTT. Residues: CASSLWNSGLAGTDTQYF.

This clone came up a few times. DNA of the CDR3: TGTGCCAGCAGCTTGTTCGCGTTCTTGAACACTGAAGCTTTCTTT. This translates into CASSLFAFLNTEAFF. This chain connects TRBV5-6 to TRBJ1-1; D is unresolved. V lost 1 base to trimming and J lost 0 bases, with 10 bases between them. Germline lookup yields CDR1 SGHDT and CDR2 YYEEEE. This CDR3 contains 15 residues.

The chain carries TRBV19 and TRBJ2-6, with unresolved D. This CDR3 has 16 residues. The germline V and J ends were trimmed by 6 bases and 4 bases, with 16 bases remaining between them. From germline, CDR1 is LNHDA and CDR2 SQIVND (reference sequence). This chain's CDR3 is CASSTRSRSGANVLTF. The CDR3 coding sequence is TGTGCCAGTAGCACTCGTTCCCGCTCGGGGGCCAACGTCCTGACTTTC.

The chain recombines TRBV2 with TRBJ1-5; tentative D call: TRBD1 (6 bases). Trimming took 7 bases from V and 6 from J, leaving 19 bases between them. Germline V gives CDR1 SNHLY, CDR2 FYNNEI. The CDR3 totals 15 residues. The CDR3 region is CASKMTGSTGQPQHF. Written as DNA, the CDR3 is TGTGCCAGCAAAATGACAGGTTCCACGGGTCAGCCCCAGCATTTT.

The rearrangement uses TRBV2 and TRBJ2-1, with TRBD2 identical over 8 bases. The CDR3 runs 14 residues. The trim removed 6 bases at V and 5 bases at J, leaving 6 bases unmatched. The germline gives CDR1 SNHLY, CDR2 FYNNEI. The CDR3 here is CASRLLADNNEQFF. The CDR3 DNA is TGTGCCAGCAGGCTACTAGCGGACAACAATGAGCAGTTCTTC.

The chain couples TRBV28 to TRBJ1-6; D is perhaps TRBD1 (5 bases). V was shortened by 8 bases and J by 5 bases, with 7 bases between the two germline ends. The CDR3 consists of 12 residues. Germline CDR1 reads MDHEN; CDR2 reads SYDVKM. CDR3 sequence reads: CASWTNNSPLHF. CDR3 sequence (DNA): TGTGCCAGCTGGACAAATAATTCACCCCTCCACTTT.

This sequence joins TRBV11-2 and TRBJ2-1; 9 nucleotides align to TRBD2. This CDR3 is built from 15 residues. J lost 8 bases, V lost 6 bases, and 11 bases had no gene match. Germline V lookup: CDR1 SGHAT, CDR2 FQNNGV. The CDR3 loop is CASRGRRGGSDEQFF. CDR3 DNA: TGTGCCAGCAGGGGAAGGCGGGGGGGCTCGGATGAGCAGTTCTTC.

The rearrangement links TRBV15 to TRBJ1-5; 9 bases fit TRBD1. The CDR3 consists of 17 residues. CDR1 LNHNV and CDR2 YYDKDF come from the germline V gene (reference sequence). Trimming at V came to 0 bases and at J to 7 bases, leaving 10 bases not matched to a gene. CDR3 nucleotide sequence: TGTGCCACCAGCAGAGATTACATACAGGGGGCAGGGCAGCCCCAGCATTTT. This gives the protein CATSRDYIQGAGQPQHF.

V usage is TRBV19 and J usage is TRBJ2-7, with a possible D match to TRBD2 (6 bases). V dropped 3 bases and J dropped 2 bases, with 11 bases sitting between them. There are 14 residues in the CDR3. Looked up from germline, CDR1 is LNHDA and CDR2 is SQIVND (reference sequence). The CDR3 DNA sequence: TGTGCCAGTAGTATCGGAGGGAGCGCCTACGAGCAGTACTTC. It encodes CASSIGGSAYEQYF.

The chain couples TRBV4-3 to TRBJ2-1; TRBD2 agrees at 8 bases. The CDR3 spans 15 residues. CDR1 LGHNA and CDR2 YSLEER come from the germline V gene. Germline trimming cut 0 bases from V and 13 bases from J; bases unmatched to any gene: 11. CDR3 DNA sequence: TGCGCCAGCAGCCAAGATACACAAGCGGGAGATCCCCAGTTCTTC. The encoded protein is CASSQDTQAGDPQFF.

DNA for the CDR3: TGTGCCAGTAGTTCTCGGACAGGGGTTGCCACCGGGGAGCTGTTTTTT. Encoded protein: CASSSRTGVATGELFF. The chain combines TRBV19 with TRBJ2-2; 9 nucleotides match TRBD1. The CDR3 has 16 amino acids. Germline V gene data show CDR1 as LNHDA and CDR2 as SQIVND (reference sequence). Trimming cost V 5 bases and J 4 bases; bases outside gene matches: 8.

This chain connects TRBV5-5 to TRBJ2-1, with TRBD1 matching 7 bases. CDR1 and CDR2 from the germline V gene are SGHKS and YYEKEE (reference sequence). CDR3 length: 16 residues. The trim removed 0 bases at V and 3 bases at J, leaving 6 bases unmatched. CDR3 region: CASSLEAGQVYNEQFF. CDR3 coding DNA: TGTGCCAGCAGCTTGGAAGCCGGACAGGTCTACAATGAGCAGTTCTTC.